The sequence of this T cell receptor (beta chain) was determined in a study of blood T cell repertoires in COVID-19. Under the authors' procedure: How many nucleated cells were present was estimated from reference gene primer amplification. Repertoires were generated with immunoSEQ multiplex PCR, while TCRdb's copy carries only in-frame clones and drops some. D and trimming come from the DNA, and the V and J calls and clone size come from that table. Among 40,000 to 60,000 clones listed, roughly 83% were seen once. Sequenced: peripheral blood. The receptor was isolated from a man in his fifties or sixties with active COVID-19.

Written as DNA, the CDR3 is TGTGCCAGCTCACCAAGGTCAGGGGCCCCGCGGGTGAACACTGAAGCTTTCTTT. It codes for CASSPRSGAPRVNTEAFF. This sequence joins TRBV18 and TRBJ1-1; the D gene is possibly TRBD1 (6 bases). The CDR3 sequence is 18 residues long. The germline V gene has CDR1 KGHSH and CDR2 LQKENI. The V end lost 2 bases, the J end lost 0 bases, and 19 bases lay between the germline ends.